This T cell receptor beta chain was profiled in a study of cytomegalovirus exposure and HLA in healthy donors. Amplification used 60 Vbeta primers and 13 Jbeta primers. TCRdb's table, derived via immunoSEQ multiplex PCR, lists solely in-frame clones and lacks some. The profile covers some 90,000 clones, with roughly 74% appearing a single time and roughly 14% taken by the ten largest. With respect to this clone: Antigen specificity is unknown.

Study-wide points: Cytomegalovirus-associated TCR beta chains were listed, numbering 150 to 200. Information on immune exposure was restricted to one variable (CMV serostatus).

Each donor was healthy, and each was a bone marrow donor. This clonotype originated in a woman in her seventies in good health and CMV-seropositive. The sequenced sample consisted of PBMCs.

In nucleotides, the CDR3 is TGCGCCAGCAGCTTGGATGTGTCCGTAGAGACCCAGTACTTC. Translated, it gives CASSLDVSVETQYF. The gene calls are TRBV5-1 and TRBJ2-5; D is uncertain. Germline V gene data show CDR1 as SGHRS and CDR2 as YFSETQ. With 0 bases removed from V and 4 bases from J, the gap between germline ends came to 10 bases. The CDR3 contains 14 residues.